A selection of T cell receptor beta chains follows, all from one sample in a study of shared clonotypes between healthy human individuals. Profiling relied on immunoSEQ multiplex PCR, and the TCRdb table lists in-frame clones only, not all of them. The sample yields millions of clones, 85% to 95% seen once. Sequencing was carried out using naive CD8+ T cells from PBMCs. These receptor sequences come from a man aged 18-30 years in good health. Some clones in this sample may be carry-over from other donors' samples. Both conserved end residues are part of each CDR3. Fields, in order: V gene, J gene, D gene, CDR3 DNA, CDR3 protein. The D gene is left open where the match is weak.

V: TRBV6-5; J: TRBJ1-4; D: .; DNA: TGTGCCAGCAGTTACAAACAGGTCCATAATGAAAAACTGTTTTTT; CDR3: CASSYKQVHNEKLFF
V: TRBV7-8; J: TRBJ1-1; D: .; DNA: TGTGCCAGCAGCTACCGGACAGCGTCCACTGAAGCTTTCTTT; CDR3: CASSYRTASTEAFF
V: TRBV5-1; J: TRBJ2-3; D: .; DNA: TGCGCCAGCATGGGAATTTGGCGGGACGATAACACAGATACGCAGTATTTT; CDR3: CASMGIWRDDNTDTQYF
V: TRBV29-1; J: TRBJ2-1; D: .; DNA: TGCAGCGCCAAGGGGGCTAGCGACTACAATGAGCAGTTCTTC; CDR3: CSAKGASDYNEQFF
V: TRBV7-2; J: TRBJ2-1; D: TRBD2; DNA: TGTGCCAGCAGCTTACTGCTCCTAGCGGGAGTTAGCAATGAGCAGTTCTTC; CDR3: CASSLLLLAGVSNEQFF
V: TRBV30; J: TRBJ2-2; D: .; DNA: TGTGCCTGGAAACCCTCGAAACAGCGGAGGTACACCGGGGAGCTGTTTTTT; CDR3: CAWKPSKQRRYTGELFF
V: TRBV5-1; J: TRBJ2-7; D: TRBD1; DNA: TGCGCCAGCAGCTTGGCCACCGACAGGGGGATTCCCTACGAGCAGTACTTC; CDR3: CASSLATDRGIPYEQYF
V: TRBV14; J: TRBJ2-7; D: TRBD1; DNA: TGTGCCAGCAGCCACAACCGCGGGACAGGTATCTACGAGCAGTACTTC; CDR3: CASSHNRGTGIYEQYF
V: TRBV15; J: TRBJ1-5; D: .; DNA: TGTGCCACCAGCAGTGGGGGGTATAGCAATCAGCCCCAGCATTTT; CDR3: CATSSGGYSNQPQHF
V: TRBV30; J: TRBJ1-2; D: .; DNA: TGTGCCTGGACCTCGTGGGTCACTAACTATGGCTACACCTTC; CDR3: CAWTSWVTNYGYTF
V: TRBV25-1; J: TRBJ1-1; D: .; DNA: TGTGCCAGCAGTGAATTTCGGACGGGAGAGGAAGCTTTCTTT; CDR3: CASSEFRTGEEAFF